This T cell receptor beta chain was sequenced for a study of early T cells in non-severe SARS-CoV-2 infection (dated by TCRdb to 2020 to 2022). Turning to the overall study: Bulk RNA from unsorted whole blood was used for TCR sequencing, so alpha and beta chains could not be paired.

What the research found in general, with its limitations: VDJdb matching was skewed toward anti-spike CD8 responses and likely underestimated virus-specific expansions by missing private and CD4 specificities.

Set within a cohort of healthcare workers in London, UK, this nested case-control study involved weekly PCR testing of nasopharyngeal swabs along with blood sampling. Healthcare workers were recruited during the week of the UK lockdown, between 23 and 31 March 2020, and followed weekly for up to about 15 weeks. The CDR3 runs 15 residues from the cysteine to the phenylalanine. Only the CDR3 DNA is retained, 45 bases long and in frame from the first base. Based on the germline V gene (reference sequence), the CDR1 and CDR2 sequences are MNHEY and SMNVEV. V is reduced by 5 bases and J by 2 bases, leaving a spacing of 13 bases between them. Worth noting for this clonotype: Its target antigen remains unknown. One base away there is no much larger clone; base qualities are not given.

Library preparation employed 5' RACE. The instrument was a NextSeq 500. The TCR library protocol attached unique molecular identifiers to individual cDNA molecules to correct for sequencing error and PCR bias. Both TCR alpha and beta chains were sequenced, and tight co-correlation was observed between alpha and beta sequence abundances in each sample. Per the authors' processing: Decombinator V4 was used to annotate the V gene, J gene and CDR3 of the TCR sequences. Expanded TCRs were defined as changing significantly between any two time points under a Poisson model with p below 0.0001. Abundances of TCRs were expressed as counts per million after normalisation to the total number of TCRs sequenced in each sample. TRAV1-2 paired with TRAJ12, TRAJ20 or TRAJ33 defined MAIT TCRs, while TRAV10 paired with TRAJ18 defined iNKT TCRs. VDJdb, accessed 1 November 2021, was searched for CMV, EBV and SARS-CoV-2 annotated TCRs, with TCRs annotated for multiple antigens excluded. The public sequencing data were trimmed at Q25 with fastp and processed into clonotypes with MiXCR by TCRdb, which kept only in-frame beta chains. Each CDR3 protein gets just one entry, which takes the most common genes and DNA from the rows behind it. None of the V and J calls come from the authors' own analysis; TCRdb made them. Counted in this sample were around 59,000 distinct CDR3 sequences; 9.5% to 15% of them appeared once. Jointly, the top ten make up more than 3.5% of the sample.

The TCR was taken from an adult who was a healthcare worker with PCR-confirmed SARS-CoV-2 infection or an uninfected control (not recorded which). The receptor chain draws on TRBV27 and TRBJ2-1, with TRBD2 as a weak D call on 6 bases. Material for sequencing was whole blood. The nucleotides are TGTGCCAGCAGTCCCGTAACGGGAGCCTACAATGAGCAGTTCTTC. Its coded protein is CASSPVTGAYNEQFF.